This T cell receptor (beta chain) was sequenced during a study of shared clonotypes between healthy human individuals (TCRdb year 2020). As for the study more broadly: The cohort comprised two women and a few men aged 18 to 49 years. To estimate repertoire size and how much clonotype sharing occurs between individuals, the study deeply sequenced the blood TCR repertoires of a handful of healthy adults. Each donor's leukapheresis produced roughly between about 0.85 and 10 billion PBMCs. To increase sequencing depth and limit assay-specific biases, TCR repertoire library preparation and sequencing were carried out by different laboratories using diverse techniques. For each donor, CD4 naive and CD4 memory were each given three plates, CD8 naive was given two plates, and CD8 memory was given one plate. What the study reported, not specific to this receptor: Because the study included only a small number of donors, the genetic and exposure-history diversity represented was limited. Sampling was restricted to blood, and TCR repertoires in tissues likely differ from the TCR repertoires found in blood. Even with the large sequencing depth, rarefaction of the sorted-subset datasets indicated that sequencing was incomplete. Pairwise subsampling indicated that sequencing depth was expected to affect the degree of clonotype sharing among donors. Higher generation probabilities were observed for clonotypes shared by all four sorted-subset donors than for non-shared clonotypes. Naive subsets generally had larger estimated clonotype richness than memory subsets did. Around 5% of naive CD4, approximately 3.7% of naive CD8, 2.3% of memory CD4, and about 0.4% of memory CD8 clonotypes were shared across several donors.

The germline V and J ends show losses of 6 bases and 12 bases respectively, and no gene match explains 7 bases of the junction. From the cysteine up to the phenylalanine, the CDR3 has a length of 13 residues. The only DNA kept is the CDR3, 39 bases in frame from the first base. Based on the germline V gene, the CDR1 and CDR2 sequences are LGHNT and FRNRAP. Using the deep immunoSEQ assay, TCR CDR3 regions were amplified from genomic DNA by multiplex PCR. Extracted genomic DNA from each cell subset was distributed evenly across all wells of several immunoSEQ 96-well plates, and each plate was treated as a replicate. For sorted subsets, roughly 200 ng of genomic DNA, equivalent to 30,000 or so T cell genomes, went into each replicate PCR. Purified libraries were quantified with a Qubit 3.0 fluorometer, sized on a Bioanalyzer 2100, and re-quantified with the KAPA Library Quantification kit. Every immunoSEQ 96-well plate was sequenced on a dedicated single-read 150-cycle Illumina NextSeq 550 flow cell. Under the source paper's analysis protocol: Because the immunoSEQ output held only junctional sequences and lacked quality scores, the filtering could not match the filtering applied to full-length reads. Sequences were annotated with PyIR, a Python wrapper for IgBLAST v1.9, and V/J genes and CDR3 were assigned using IMGT germline references. Reads with weak V/J assignments (E-value above 1e-6), missing CDR3, stop codons, out-of-frame junctions, or ambiguous translated residues were removed. V3J clonotypes were defined as sequences sharing an identical inferred V gene, J gene, and CDR3 amino acid sequence. Percentage overlap between repertoires was calculated by dividing the number of shared unique clonotypes by the size of the smaller repertoire. Repertoire richness was assessed with RTK rarefaction, the Chao1 estimator, and Recon v2.1 estimates of unobserved clonotypes. Generation probabilities were computed with OLGA for all TCRbeta clonotypes obtained by the gDNA method from several donors. What TCRdb holds here is the immuneACCESS table cut down to in-frame rearrangements. Part of the clones is not present; checked against another copy, under half of the missing clones reflect an unresolved V gene, and the others are unexplained. V and J calls and clone size follow that table, whereas D and trimming were derived from the DNA. Within this sample are roughly 2,500,000 clones, with 93% of them counted one time only. Approximately 0.37% of the sample lies in the top ten.

On this clone: What antigen it recognizes has not been identified. The sample holds no much larger clone one base away, and base qualities are not on file.

The donors were healthy, HIV-negative adults with no recently reported acute infections or vaccinations. Only Caucasian adults living in Nashville, Tennessee, USA were represented among the donors. CD4+ T cells were enriched through magnetic negative selection, after which naive cells were positively selected on CD45RA and the remaining negative fraction served as the memory subset. Blood was collected by leukapheresis, and PBMCs were isolated by Ficoll-Histopaque density gradient centrifugation and then cryopreserved in liquid nitrogen vapor phase. Analytical flow cytometry was used to check the purity and quantity of each magnetically sorted T cell population. Each sorted fraction had its genomic DNA isolated and then quantified by UV absorbance on a Nanodrop 2000c.

Input material: naive CD4+ T cells from PBMCs. The cell subset or site label, as the study defines it: CD45RA+ positively selected. Recombination linked TRBV12-5 to TRBJ2-1, with 11 junctional bases fitting TRBD1. The TCR sequence derives from a man younger than 35 in good health. Some clones in this sample may be carry-over from other donors' samples. CDR3 protein: CASGPPGTGGQFF. The bases are TGTGCTAGTGGCCCCCCCGGGACAGGGGGGCAGTTCTTC.